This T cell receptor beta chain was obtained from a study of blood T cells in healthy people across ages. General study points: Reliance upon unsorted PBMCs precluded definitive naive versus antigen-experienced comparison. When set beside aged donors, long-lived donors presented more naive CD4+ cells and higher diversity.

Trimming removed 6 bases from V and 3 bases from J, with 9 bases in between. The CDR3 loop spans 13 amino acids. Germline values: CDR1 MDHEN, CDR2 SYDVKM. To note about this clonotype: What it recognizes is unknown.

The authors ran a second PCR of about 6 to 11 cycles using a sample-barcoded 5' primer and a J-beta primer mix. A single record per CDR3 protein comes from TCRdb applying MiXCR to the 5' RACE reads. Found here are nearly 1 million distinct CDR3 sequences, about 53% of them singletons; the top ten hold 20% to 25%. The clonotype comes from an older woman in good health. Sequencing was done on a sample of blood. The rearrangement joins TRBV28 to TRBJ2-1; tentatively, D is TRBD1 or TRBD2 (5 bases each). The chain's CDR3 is CASSGAFYNEQFF. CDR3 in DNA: TGTGCCAGCAGCGGGGCCTTCTACAATGAGCAGTTCTTC.